The next 20 T cell receptor beta chains were all read from a single sample in a study of OX40 agonist ivuxolimab in advanced cancers. Some clones are missing from TCRdb's copy, which holds only in-frame ones; the method was immunoSEQ multiplex PCR. The sample shows around 75,000 clones, around 88% of them seen only once. This material consisted of CD4+ or CD8+ T cells sorted from blood, taken in a trial of the OX40 agonist ivuxolimab. These receptors all stem from an adult with an advanced solid tumor such as melanoma, head and neck, liver or kidney cancer.

The chain carries TRBV4-2 and TRBJ2-7, with TRBD2 as a possible D gene (6 bases). Germline CDR1 and CDR2: LGHNA and YNFKEQ. V gave up 0 bases and J gave up 2 bases, with 17 bases separating them. The CDR3 runs to 17 residues. The CDR3 loop reads CASSQDGAGITAYEQYF. For the CDR3, the DNA is TGTGCCAGCAGCCAAGATGGCGCGGGAATCACTGCCTACGAGCAGTACTTC.

This sequence joins TRBV29-1 and TRBJ2-6; D is uncertain. The germline V gene encodes CDR1 SQVTM and CDR2 ANQGSEA. CDR3 length: 15 amino acids. Deletions cut 6 bases from V and 4 bases from J, with 16 bases between. This chain's CDR3 is CSVGSEGPGANVLTF. For the CDR3, the DNA is TGCAGCGTCGGATCTGAAGGACCGGGGGCCAACGTCCTGACTTTC.

The chain couples TRBV7-3 to TRBJ1-1, with 9 bases fitting TRBD1. The V gene's germline CDR1 is SGHTA and CDR2 FQGTGA. J lost 4 bases, V lost 2 bases, and 2 bases had no gene match. The CDR3 contains 14 residues. CDR3 residues: CASSLGQGSTEAFF. In nucleotides, the CDR3 is TGTGCCAGCAGCTTAGGACAGGGGTCCACTGAAGCTTTCTTT.

The genes are TRBV7-9 and TRBJ1-1; a possible D gene is TRBD1 (5 bases). This CDR3 spans 15 amino acids. V was pared by 6 bases and J by 4 bases, with 18 bases between. Germline V CDR1 and CDR2: SEHNR, FQNEAQ (reference sequence). CDR3 DNA sequence: TGTGCCAGCAGACCCCCCAGGGTTGGGGGCACTGAAGCTTTCTTT. Its translation: CASRPPRVGGTEAFF. The entire variable domain, with the rest obtained from reference TRBV7-9 and TRBJ1-1, is as follows: DTGVSQNPRHKITKRGQNVTFRCDPISEHNRLYWYRQTLGQGPEFLTYFQNEAQLEKSRLLSDRFSAERPKGSFSTLEIQRTEQGDSAMYLCASRPPRVGGTEAFFGQGTRLTVV.

The chain joins TRBV18 to TRBJ1-2, with no clear D. V was trimmed by 2 bases and J by 0 bases, leaving 13 bases between them. CDR3 length: 16 amino acids. Germline-derived CDR1 and CDR2 are KGHSH and LQKENI. The CDR3 DNA reads TGTGCCAGCTCACCAAACCAGGACCCAGCTAACTATGGCTACACCTTC. It encodes CASSPNQDPANYGYTF.

CDR3 sequence: CSATPFDEQFF. For the CDR3, the DNA is TGCAGTGCTACCCCTTTTGATGAGCAGTTCTTC. The gene calls are TRBV20-1 and TRBJ2-1; no clear D. The V end lost 4 bases, the J end lost 8 bases, and 9 bases lay between the germline ends. The germline CDR1 and CDR2 sequences are DFQATT and SNEGSKA (reference sequence). The CDR3 has 11 amino acids.

The chain has TRBV7-2 and TRBJ2-7; 7 bases map to TRBD2. This CDR3 contains 14 residues. J lost 5 bases, V lost 1 base, and 5 bases had no gene match. Germline V gene lookup returns CDR1 SGHTA and CDR2 FQGNSA. The CDR3 bases are TGTGCCAGCAGCTTAGGCGGGGGAAGCGACGAGCAGTACTTC. This codes for CASSLGGGSDEQYF.

This clone was counted only a few times. This chain uses TRBV6-1 with TRBJ2-2, with 10 bases identical to TRBD1. This CDR3 region has 16 residues. Germline V lookup: CDR1 MNHNS, CDR2 SASEGT. The V gene end was trimmed by 2 bases and the J gene end by 7 bases; junction bases not matched to a gene: 7. The DNA for the CDR3 is TGTGCCAGCAGTGAATTAAGGACAGGGGGTGTCGGGGAGCTGTTTTTT. This encodes CASSELRTGGVGELFF.

V gene TRBV6-5 combines with J gene TRBJ2-7; TRBD1 matches 8 bases. CDR3 length: 13 residues. The V gene's germline CDR1 is MNHEY and CDR2 SVGAGI. Germline trimming cut 5 bases from V and 0 bases from J; bases unmatched to any gene: 0. CDR3 in DNA: TGTGCCAGCAGTACAGGGGGCTCCTACGAGCAGTACTTC. Its translation is CASSTGGSYEQYF.

The chain carries TRBV5-1 and TRBJ1-3; maybe TRBD1 (6 bases). V gave up 2 bases and J gave up 3 bases, with 15 bases separating them. In germline, CDR1 is SGHRS, CDR2 YFSETQ. This CDR3 has 16 amino acids. The CDR3 loop is CASSLAGGLIGNTIYF. For the CDR3, the DNA is TGCGCCAGCAGCTTAGCCGGGGGCCTTATTGGAAACACCATATATTTT.

The chain combines TRBV19 with TRBJ2-1; 15 positions match TRBD2. The CDR3 is 17 amino acids. The V segment lost 2 bases and the J segment 6 bases; nucleotides outside the gene matches: 5. Germline V CDR1 and CDR2: LNHDA, SQIVND (reference sequence). The CDR3 DNA follows: TGTGCCAGTAGTATACCCCGGACTAGCGGGAGGGCCAATGAGCAGTTCTTC. Translating it yields CASSIPRTSGRANEQFF.

The chain has TRBV6-6 and TRBJ1-1, with 8 positions matching TRBD1. Trimming cost V 8 bases and J 0 bases; bases outside gene matches: 8. This CDR3 region has 15 residues. Germline CDR1 and CDR2: MNHNY and SVGAGI (reference sequence). CDR3 sequence (DNA): TGTGCCAGCTCACAATCGGGACAGGTGAACACTGAAGCTTTCTTT. This sequence encodes CASSQSGQVNTEAFF.

This clone was found once. J is TRBJ2-1 and V is TRBV14, with 8 bases identical to TRBD2. V lost 3 bases and J lost 7; bases outside the gene matches: 8. Germline assignment: CDR1 SGHDN and CDR2 FVKESK. The CDR3 has 15 residues. The CDR3 sequence: CASSHRPIAGNEQFF. The CDR3 DNA reads TGTGCCAGCAGCCATCGTCCAATAGCGGGAAATGAGCAGTTCTTC.

J is TRBJ2-1 and V is TRBV11-3; the D gene is possibly TRBD1 (6 bases). Germline CDR1 SGHNT, CDR2 YENEEA. The CDR3 sequence is 13 residues long. V was trimmed by 3 bases and J by 7 bases, leaving 10 bases between them. The CDR3 is CASSFPGVNEQFF. The CDR3 DNA reads TGTGCCAGCAGCTTCCCAGGGGTGAATGAGCAGTTCTTC.

V gene TRBV10-3 combines with J gene TRBJ2-7; D is possibly TRBD1 or TRBD2 (7 bases each). Germline CDR1 and CDR2: ENHRY and SYGVKD. The CDR3 length is 14 residues. V was trimmed by 3 bases and J by 7 bases, leaving 16 bases between them. CDR3 protein: CAISEGQGGSEQYF. For the CDR3, the DNA is TGTGCCATCAGTGAAGGTCAGGGGGGGTCTGAGCAGTACTTC.

The rearrangement links TRBV30 to TRBJ2-7; D is undetermined. Trimming pared 0 bases from V and 4 bases from J, leaving 19 bases between. This CDR3 is 16 amino acids long. The germline CDR1 and CDR2 sequences are GTSNPN and SVGIG (reference sequence). CDR3 sequence: CAWSVFRSGRRYEQYF. CDR3 coding DNA: TGTGCCTGGAGTGTATTTCGCTCGGGCAGGCGATACGAGCAGTACTTC.

This clone was recorded once. The rearrangement uses TRBV6-5 and TRBJ2-7; 8 bases agree with TRBD2. This CDR3 is built from 14 residues. The V segment lost 5 bases and the J segment 6 bases; nucleotides outside the gene matches: 9. The germline gives CDR1 MNHEY, CDR2 SVGAGI. The CDR3 DNA follows: TGTGCCAGCAGTCCCCCGGGAGGGACGGGCGAGCAGTACTTC. Translated: CASSPPGGTGEQYF.

The chain uses TRBV5-6 and TRBJ1-1; D uncertain. The V gene's germline CDR1 is SGHDT and CDR2 YYEEEE. V dropped 0 bases and J dropped 5 bases, with 5 bases sitting between them. CDR3 length: 12 amino acids. This chain's CDR3 is CASSLVATEAFF. CDR3 coding DNA: TGTGCCAGCAGCTTGGTGGCGACTGAAGCTTTCTTT.

The chain combines TRBV2 with TRBJ2-7; perhaps TRBD1 as D (6 bases). This CDR3 contains 15 residues. The germline CDR1 and CDR2 sequences are SNHLY and FYNNEI. Trimming removed 4 bases at V and 4 bases at J, with 17 bases between. CDR3 sequence: CASSGGQGSQYEQYF. The DNA for the CDR3 is TGTGCCAGCAGTGGAGGGCAGGGGAGTCAGTACGAGCAGTACTTC. Supplemented by reference TRBV2 and TRBJ2-7, the full variable domain reads EPEVTQTPSHQVTQMGQEVILRCVPISNHLYFYWYRQILGQKVEFLVSFYNNEISEKSEIFDDQFSVERPDGSNFTLKIRSTKLEDSAMYFCASSGGQGSQYEQYFGPGTRLTVT.

There are a few counts of this clone. The CDR3 DNA is TGTGCCAGCAGCGAATACAGGGATTCCTCTAATGAAAAACTGTTTTTT. Translation gives CASSEYRDSSNEKLFF. This rearrangement joins TRBV7-9 to TRBJ1-4; a possible D gene is TRBD1 (6 bases). Germline V gene lookup returns CDR1 SEHNR and CDR2 FQNEAQ (reference sequence). Trimming stripped 5 bases from V and 3 bases from J, with 16 bases between. The CDR3 has 16 amino acids.